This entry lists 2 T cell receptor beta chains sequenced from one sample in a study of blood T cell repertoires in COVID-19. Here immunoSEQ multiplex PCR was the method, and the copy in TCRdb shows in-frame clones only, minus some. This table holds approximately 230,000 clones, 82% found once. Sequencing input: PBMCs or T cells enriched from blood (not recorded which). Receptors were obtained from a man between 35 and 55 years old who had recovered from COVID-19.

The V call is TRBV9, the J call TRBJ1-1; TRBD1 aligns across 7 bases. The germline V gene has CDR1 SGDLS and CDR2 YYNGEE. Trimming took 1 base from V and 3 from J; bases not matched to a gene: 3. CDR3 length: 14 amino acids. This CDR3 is CASSVNTGDTEAFF. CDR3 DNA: TGTGCCAGCAGCGTAAATACAGGGGACACTGAAGCTTTCTTT.

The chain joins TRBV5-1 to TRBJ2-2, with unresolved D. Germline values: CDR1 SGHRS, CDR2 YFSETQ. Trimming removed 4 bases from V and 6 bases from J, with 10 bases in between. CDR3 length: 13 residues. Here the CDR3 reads CASSIKAAGELFF. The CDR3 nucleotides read TGCGCCAGCAGCATAAAGGCGGCCGGGGAGCTGTTTTTT.